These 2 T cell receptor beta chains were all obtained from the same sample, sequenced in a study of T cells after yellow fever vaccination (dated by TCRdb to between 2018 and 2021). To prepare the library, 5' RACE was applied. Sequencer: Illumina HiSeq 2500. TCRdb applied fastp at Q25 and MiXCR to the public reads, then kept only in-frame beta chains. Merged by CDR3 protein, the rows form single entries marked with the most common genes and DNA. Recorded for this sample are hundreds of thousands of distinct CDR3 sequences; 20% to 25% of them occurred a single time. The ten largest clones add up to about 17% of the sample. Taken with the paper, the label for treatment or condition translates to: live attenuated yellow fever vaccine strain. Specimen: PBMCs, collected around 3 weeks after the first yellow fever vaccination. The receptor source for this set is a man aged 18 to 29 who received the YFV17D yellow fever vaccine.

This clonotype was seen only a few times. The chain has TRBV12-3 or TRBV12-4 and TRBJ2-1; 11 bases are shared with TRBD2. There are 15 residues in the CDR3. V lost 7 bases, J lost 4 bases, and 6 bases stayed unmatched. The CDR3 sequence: CASTRSGGDYNEQFF. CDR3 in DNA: TGTGCCAGCACCCGTAGCGGGGGGGATTACAATGAGCAGTTCTTC.

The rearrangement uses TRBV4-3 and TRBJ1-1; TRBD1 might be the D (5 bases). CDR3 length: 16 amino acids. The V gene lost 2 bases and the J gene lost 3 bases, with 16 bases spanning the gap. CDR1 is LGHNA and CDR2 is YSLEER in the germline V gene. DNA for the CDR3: TGCGCCAGCAGCCAATTAACTCCTAACAGGTACACTGAAGCTTTCTTT. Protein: CASSQLTPNRYTEAFF.